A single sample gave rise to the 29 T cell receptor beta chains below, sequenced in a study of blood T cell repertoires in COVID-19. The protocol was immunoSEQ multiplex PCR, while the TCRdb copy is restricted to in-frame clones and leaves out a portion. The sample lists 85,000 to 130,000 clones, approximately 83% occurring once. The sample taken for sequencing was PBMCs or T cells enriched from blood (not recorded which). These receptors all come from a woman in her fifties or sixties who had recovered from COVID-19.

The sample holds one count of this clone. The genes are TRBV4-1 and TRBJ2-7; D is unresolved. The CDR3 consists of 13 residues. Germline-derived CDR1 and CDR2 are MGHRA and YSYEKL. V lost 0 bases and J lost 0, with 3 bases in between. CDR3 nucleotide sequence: TGCGCCAGCAGCCAAGACAGCTCCTACGAGCAGTACTTC. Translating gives CASSQDSSYEQYF.

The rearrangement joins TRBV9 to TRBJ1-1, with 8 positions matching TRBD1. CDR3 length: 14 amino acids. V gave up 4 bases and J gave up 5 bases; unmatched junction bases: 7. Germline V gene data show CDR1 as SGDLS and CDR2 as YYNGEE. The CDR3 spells CASSKQGAQTEAFF. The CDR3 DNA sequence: TGTGCCAGCAGCAAGCAGGGGGCGCAGACTGAAGCTTTCTTT.

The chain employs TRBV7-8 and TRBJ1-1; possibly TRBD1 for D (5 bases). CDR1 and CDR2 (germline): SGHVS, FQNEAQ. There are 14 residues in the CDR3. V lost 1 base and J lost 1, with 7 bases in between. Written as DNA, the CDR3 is TGTGCCAGCAGCTTAGACGGGGGGAACACTGAAGCTTTCTTT. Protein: CASSLDGGNTEAFF. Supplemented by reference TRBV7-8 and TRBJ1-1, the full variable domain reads GAGVSQSPRYKVAKRGQDVALRCDPISGHVSLFWYQQALGQGPEFLTYFQNEAQLDKSGLPSDRFFAERPEGSVSTLKIQRTQQEDSAVYLCASSLDGGNTEAFFGQGTRLTVV.

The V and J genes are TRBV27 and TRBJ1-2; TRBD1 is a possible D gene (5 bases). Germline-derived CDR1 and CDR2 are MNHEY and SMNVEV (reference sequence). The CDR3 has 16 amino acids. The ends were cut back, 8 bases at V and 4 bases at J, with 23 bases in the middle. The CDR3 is CASGAPNPSRIYGYTF. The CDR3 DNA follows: TGTGCCAGCGGGGCGCCCAACCCCTCACGGATCTATGGCTACACCTTC.

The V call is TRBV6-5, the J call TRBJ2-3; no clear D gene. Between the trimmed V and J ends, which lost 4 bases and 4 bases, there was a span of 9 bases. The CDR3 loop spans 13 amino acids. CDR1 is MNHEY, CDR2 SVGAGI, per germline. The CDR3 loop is CASSWARADTQYF. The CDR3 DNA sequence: TGTGCCAGCAGTTGGGCGAGAGCAGATACGCAGTATTTT.

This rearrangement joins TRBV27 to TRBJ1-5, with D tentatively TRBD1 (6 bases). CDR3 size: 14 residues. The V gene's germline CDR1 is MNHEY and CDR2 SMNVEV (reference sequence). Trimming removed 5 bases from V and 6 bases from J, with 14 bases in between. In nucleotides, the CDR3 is TGTGCCAGCAGTATAGAACAGGGAAGTCAGCCCCAGCATTTT. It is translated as CASSIEQGSQPQHF.

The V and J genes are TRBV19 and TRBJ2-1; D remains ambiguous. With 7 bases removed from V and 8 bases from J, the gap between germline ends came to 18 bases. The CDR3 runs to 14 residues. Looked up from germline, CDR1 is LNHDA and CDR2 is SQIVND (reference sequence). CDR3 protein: CASTRVAPPHEQFF. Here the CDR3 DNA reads TGTGCCAGTACCCGAGTAGCTCCCCCCCATGAGCAGTTCTTC. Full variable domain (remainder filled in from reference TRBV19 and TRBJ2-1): DGGITQSPKYLFRKEGQNVTLSCEQNLNHDAMYWYRQDPGQGLRLIYYSQIVNDFQKGDIAEGYSVSREKKESFPLTVTSAQKNPTAFYLCASTRVAPPHEQFFGPGTRLTVL.

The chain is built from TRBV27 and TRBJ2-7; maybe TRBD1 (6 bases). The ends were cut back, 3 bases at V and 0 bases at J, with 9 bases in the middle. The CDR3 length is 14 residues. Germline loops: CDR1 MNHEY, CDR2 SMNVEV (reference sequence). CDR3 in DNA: TGTGCCAGCAGTTTTAAGGACAGCTCCTACGAGCAGTACTTC. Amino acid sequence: CASSFKDSSYEQYF.

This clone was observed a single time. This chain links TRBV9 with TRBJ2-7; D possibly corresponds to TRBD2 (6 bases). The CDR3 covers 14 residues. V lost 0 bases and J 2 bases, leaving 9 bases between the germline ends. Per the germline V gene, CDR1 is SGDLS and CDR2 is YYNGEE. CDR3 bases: TGTGCCAGCAGCGTAGCGGGGGATCCCTACGAGCAGTACTTC. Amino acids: CASSVAGDPYEQYF.

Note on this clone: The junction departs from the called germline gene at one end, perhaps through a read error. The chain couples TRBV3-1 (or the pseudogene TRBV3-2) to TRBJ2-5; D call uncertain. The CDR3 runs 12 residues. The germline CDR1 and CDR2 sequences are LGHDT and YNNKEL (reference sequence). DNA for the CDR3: TGTGCCAGCAGCCCATACCAGGAGACCCAGTACTTC. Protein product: CASSPYQETQYF.

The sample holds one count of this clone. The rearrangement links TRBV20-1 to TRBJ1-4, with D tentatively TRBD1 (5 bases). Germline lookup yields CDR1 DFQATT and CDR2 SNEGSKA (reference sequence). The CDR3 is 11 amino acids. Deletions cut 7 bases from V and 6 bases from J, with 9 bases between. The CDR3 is CSGQNHEKLFF. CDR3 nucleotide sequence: TGCAGTGGACAGAACCATGAAAAACTGTTTTTT.

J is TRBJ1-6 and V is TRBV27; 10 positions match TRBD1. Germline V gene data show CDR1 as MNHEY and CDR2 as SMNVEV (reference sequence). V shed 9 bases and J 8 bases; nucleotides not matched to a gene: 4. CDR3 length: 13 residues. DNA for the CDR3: TGTGCCAGTAGGGACAGGGGTTATTCACCCCTCCACTTT. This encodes CASRDRGYSPLHF.

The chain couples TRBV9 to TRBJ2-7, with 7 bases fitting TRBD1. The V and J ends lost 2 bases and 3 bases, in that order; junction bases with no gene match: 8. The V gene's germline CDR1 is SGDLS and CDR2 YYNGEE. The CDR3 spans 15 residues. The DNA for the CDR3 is TGTGCCAGCAGCGTCTCGGGACAGCCCATCTACGAGCAGTACTTC. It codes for CASSVSGQPIYEQYF. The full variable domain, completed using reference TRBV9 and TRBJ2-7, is DSGVTQTPKHLITATGQRVTLRCSPRSGDLSVYWYQQSLDQGLQFLIQYYNGEERAKGNILERFSAQQFPDLHSELNLSSLELGDSALYFCASSVSGQPIYEQYFGPGTRLTVT.

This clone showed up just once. CDR3 DNA sequence: TGTGCCAGCAGCTTAGACAGGGGGAACACCGGGGAGCTGTTTTTT. Translated, it gives CASSLDRGNTGELFF. The chain is built from TRBV13 and TRBJ2-2; 7 bases are a match to TRBD1. Per germline, CDR1 PRHDT and CDR2 FYEKMQ (reference sequence). CDR3 length: 15 amino acids. The V and J ends lost 1 base and 1 base, in that order; junction bases with no gene match: 0. The full variable domain, with the rest looked up from reference TRBV13 and TRBJ2-2, is AAGVIQSPRHLIKEKRETATLKCYPIPRHDTVYWYQQGPGQDPQFLISFYEKMQSDKGSIPDRFSAQQFSDYHSELNMSSLELGDSALYFCASSLDRGNTGELFFGEGSRLTVL.

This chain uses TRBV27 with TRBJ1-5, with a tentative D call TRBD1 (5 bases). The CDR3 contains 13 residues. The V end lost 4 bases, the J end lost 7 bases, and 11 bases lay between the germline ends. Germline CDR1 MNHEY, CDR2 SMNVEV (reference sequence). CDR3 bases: TGTGCCAGCAGTTACCGCGGGGCCCAGCCCCAGCATTTT. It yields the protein CASSYRGAQPQHF.

The CDR3 reads CATSDPSSGDTGELFF. The CDR3 nucleotides read TGTGCCACCAGTGACCCGTCTAGCGGTGACACCGGGGAGCTGTTTTTT. This chain uses TRBV24-1 with TRBJ2-2; 7 bases are a match to TRBD2. The V gene's germline CDR1 is KGHDR and CDR2 SFDVKD. Trimming took 4 bases from V and 3 from J; bases not matched to a gene: 7. This CDR3 spans 16 amino acids.

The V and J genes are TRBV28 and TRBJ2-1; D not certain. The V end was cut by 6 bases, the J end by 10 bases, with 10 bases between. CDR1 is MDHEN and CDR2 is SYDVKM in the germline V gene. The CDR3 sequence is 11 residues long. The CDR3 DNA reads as TGTGCCAGCAGCCAGAGAGGCGAGCAGTTCTTC. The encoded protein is CASSQRGEQFF.

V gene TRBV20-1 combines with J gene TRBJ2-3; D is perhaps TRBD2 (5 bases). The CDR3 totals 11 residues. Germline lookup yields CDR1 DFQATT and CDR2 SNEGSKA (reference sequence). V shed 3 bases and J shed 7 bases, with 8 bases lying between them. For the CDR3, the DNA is TGCAGTGCTAGGGAGGCTAATACGCAGTATTTT. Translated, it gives CSAREANTQYF.

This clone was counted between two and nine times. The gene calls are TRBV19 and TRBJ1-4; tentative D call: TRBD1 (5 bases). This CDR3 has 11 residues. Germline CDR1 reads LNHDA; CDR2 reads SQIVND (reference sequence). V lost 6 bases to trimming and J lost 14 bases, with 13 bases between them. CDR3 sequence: CASSWGEWLFF. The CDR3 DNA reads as TGTGCCAGTAGCTGGGGGGAGTGGCTGTTTTTT.

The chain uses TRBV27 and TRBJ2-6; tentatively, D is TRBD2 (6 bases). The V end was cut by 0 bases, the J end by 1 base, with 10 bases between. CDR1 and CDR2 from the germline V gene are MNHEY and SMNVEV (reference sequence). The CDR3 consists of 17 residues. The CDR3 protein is CASSLSRRGSGANVLTF. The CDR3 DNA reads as TGTGCCAGCAGTTTATCCCGCCGGGGGTCTGGGGCCAACGTCCTGACTTTC.

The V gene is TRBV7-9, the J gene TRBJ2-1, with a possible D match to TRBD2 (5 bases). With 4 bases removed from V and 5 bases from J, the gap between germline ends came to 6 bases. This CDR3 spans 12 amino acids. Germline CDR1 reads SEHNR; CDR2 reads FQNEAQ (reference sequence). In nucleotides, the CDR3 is TGTGCCAGCAGCTCGACTAACAATGAGCAGTTCTTC. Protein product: CASSSTNNEQFF.

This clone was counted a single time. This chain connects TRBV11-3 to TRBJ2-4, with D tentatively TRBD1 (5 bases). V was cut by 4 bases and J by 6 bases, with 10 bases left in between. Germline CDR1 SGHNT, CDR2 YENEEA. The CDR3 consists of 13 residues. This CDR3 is CASSSGQGNIQYF. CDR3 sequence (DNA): TGTGCCAGCAGCTCCGGTCAGGGAAACATTCAGTACTTC.

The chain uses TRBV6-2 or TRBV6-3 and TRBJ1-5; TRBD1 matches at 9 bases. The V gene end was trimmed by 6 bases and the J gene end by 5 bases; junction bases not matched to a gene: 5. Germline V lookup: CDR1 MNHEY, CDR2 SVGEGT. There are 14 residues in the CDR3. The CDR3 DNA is TGTGCCAGCAGCCCCCGGGACAGGGATCAGCCCCAGCATTTT. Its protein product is CASSPRDRDQPQHF.

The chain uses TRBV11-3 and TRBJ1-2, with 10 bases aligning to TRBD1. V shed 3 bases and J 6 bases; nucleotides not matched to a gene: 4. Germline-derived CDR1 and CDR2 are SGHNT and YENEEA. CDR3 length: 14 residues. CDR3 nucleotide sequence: TGTGCCAGCAGCTTCGACAGGGGGCGGAATGGCTACACCTTC. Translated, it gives CASSFDRGRNGYTF.

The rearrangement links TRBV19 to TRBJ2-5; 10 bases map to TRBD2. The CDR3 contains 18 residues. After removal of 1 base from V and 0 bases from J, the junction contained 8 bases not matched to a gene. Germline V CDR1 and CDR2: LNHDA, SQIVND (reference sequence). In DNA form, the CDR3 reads TGTGCCAGTAGTATAGCCTTCTATGGGACTAGCGACCAAGAGACCCAGTACTTC. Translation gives CASSIAFYGTSDQETQYF.

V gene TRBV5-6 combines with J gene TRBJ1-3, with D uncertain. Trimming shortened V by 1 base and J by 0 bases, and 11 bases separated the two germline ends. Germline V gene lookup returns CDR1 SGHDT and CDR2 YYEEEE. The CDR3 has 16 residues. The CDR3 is CASSLYDSISGNTIYF. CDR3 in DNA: TGTGCCAGCAGCTTGTATGACTCGATCTCTGGAAACACCATATATTTT.

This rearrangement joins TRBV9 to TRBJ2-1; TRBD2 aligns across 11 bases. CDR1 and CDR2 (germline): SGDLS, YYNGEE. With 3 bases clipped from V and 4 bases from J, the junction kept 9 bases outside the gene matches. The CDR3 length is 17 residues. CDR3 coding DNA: TGTGCCAGCAGCGCCCCCCTAGCGGGAGGTATGTACAATGAGCAGTTCTTC. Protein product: CASSAPLAGGMYNEQFF. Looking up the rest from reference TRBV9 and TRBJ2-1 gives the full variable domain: DSGVTQTPKHLITATGQRVTLRCSPRSGDLSVYWYQQSLDQGLQFLIQYYNGEERAKGNILERFSAQQFPDLHSELNLSSLELGDSALYFCASSAPLAGGMYNEQFFGPGTRLTVL.

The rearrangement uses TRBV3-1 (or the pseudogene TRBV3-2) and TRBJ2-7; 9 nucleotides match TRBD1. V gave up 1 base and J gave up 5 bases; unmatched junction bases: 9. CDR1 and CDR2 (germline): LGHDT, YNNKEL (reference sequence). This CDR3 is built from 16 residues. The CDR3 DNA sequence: TGTGCCAGCAGCCAAGGGGGGGGACAGGGTCATCACGAGCAGTACTTC. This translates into CASSQGGGQGHHEQYF.

As DNA, the CDR3 is TGTGCCAGCTCACCATCGGGAAGCTGGGAGACCCAGTACTTC. Encoded protein: CASSPSGSWETQYF. The chain is built from TRBV18 and TRBJ2-5; TRBD2 is a possible D gene (5 bases). The CDR3 consists of 14 residues. Trimming took 2 bases from V and 5 from J, leaving 12 bases between them. Germline V gene lookup returns CDR1 KGHSH and CDR2 LQKENI.